Listed here are 28 T cell receptor beta chains from one sample, sequenced in a study of T cell repertoires in cytomegalovirus infection. TCRdb ran MiXCR on the reads and lists one entry per CDR3 protein. The table has about 150,000 distinct CDR3 sequences, 23% seen once. The sequenced material came from PBMCs. Receptor source: a human donor in good health (CMV status not recorded). Some clones in this sample may be carry-over from other donors' samples.

This clonotype has more than one count but fewer than ten. The gene calls are TRBV5-4 and TRBJ2-3, with 9 positions matching TRBD2. The germline V gene encodes CDR1 SGHNT and CDR2 YYREEE (reference sequence). The CDR3 totals 14 residues. The J segment lost 6 bases and the V segment lost 5 bases, leaving 7 bases of the junction unmatched. Here the CDR3 reads CASSSGGPGDTQYF. CDR3 sequence (DNA): TGTGCCAGCAGTAGCGGGGGCCCCGGGGATACGCAGTATTTT. Variable domain in full (rest from reference TRBV5-4 and TRBJ2-3): ETGVTQSPTHLIKTRGQQVTLRCSSQSGHNTVSWYQQALGQGPQFIFQYYREEENGRGNFPPRFSGLQFPNYSSELNVNALELDDSALYLCASSSGGPGDTQYFGPGTRLTVL.

Ten or more counts support this clonotype. The CDR3: CASSPGGQGYYGYTF. The CDR3, as DNA: TGTGCCAGCAGCCCAGGGGGACAGGGGTACTATGGCTACACCTTC. J is TRBJ1-2 and V is TRBV7-8; 10 bases align to TRBD1. The junction had 6 bases not matched to a gene; V was cut back by 5 bases and J by 3 bases. The CDR3 runs 15 residues. From germline, CDR1 is SGHVS and CDR2 FQNEAQ.

This clonotype was recorded at least ten times. V usage is TRBV7-9 and J usage is TRBJ2-1; D perhaps matches TRBD2 (5 bases). The ends were cut back, 4 bases at V and 0 bases at J, with 13 bases in the middle. CDR1 is SEHNR, CDR2 FQNEAQ, per germline (reference sequence). CDR3 size: 16 residues. In DNA, the CDR3 is TGTGCCAGCAGCTCTCTTAGTGGGAGCTCCTACAATGAGCAGTTCTTC. This gives the protein CASSSLSGSSYNEQFF.

J is TRBJ2-5 and V is TRBV2; D unclear. This CDR3 spans 11 amino acids. V lost 8 bases to trimming and J lost 5 bases, with 9 bases between them. Germline V CDR1 and CDR2: SNHLY, FYNNEI. CDR3 bases: TGTGCCAGCGTGGGGTGGGAGACCCAGTACTTC. Amino acid sequence: CASVGWETQYF.

The V gene is TRBV27, the J gene TRBJ1-6; 11 nucleotides agree with TRBD1. Trimming at V came to 6 bases and at J to 2 bases, leaving 9 bases not matched to a gene. From germline, CDR1 is MNHEY and CDR2 SMNVEV (reference sequence). The CDR3 loop spans 18 amino acids. CDR3 nucleotide sequence: TGTGCCAGCAGCCCAGGACAGGGGGCTAGGACCTATAATTCACCCCTCCACTTT. Protein: CASSPGQGARTYNSPLHF.

In this sample, this clonotype turned up many times. The chain links TRBV28 to TRBJ2-3; D ambiguous. This CDR3 contains 11 residues. The V end lost 6 bases, the J end lost 6 bases, and 7 bases lay between the germline ends. From germline, CDR1 is MDHEN and CDR2 SYDVKM. CDR3 DNA: TGTGCCAGCAGGGCTGGGGATACGCAGTATTTT. This encodes CASRAGDTQYF.

J is TRBJ2-7 and V is TRBV10-3, with D possibly matching TRBD2 (5 bases). The CDR3 runs to 15 residues. Trimming left V 0 bases short and J 2 bases short, with 11 bases between. Germline CDR1 ENHRY, CDR2 SYGVKD. The CDR3: CAISESFGLAYEQYF. The CDR3 region has the DNA TGTGCCATCAGTGAGTCGTTCGGACTCGCCTACGAGCAGTACTTC.

This clonotype was recorded many times. This chain links TRBV7-2 with TRBJ2-3; no reliable D call. Trimming pared 5 bases from V and 2 bases from J, leaving 8 bases between. This CDR3 comprises 13 residues. Germline V gene lookup returns CDR1 SGHTA and CDR2 FQGNSA. CDR3: CASSRYTTDTQYF. DNA for the CDR3: TGTGCCAGCAGCCGTTACACCACAGATACGCAGTATTTT.

This chain links TRBV12-5 with TRBJ1-3, with D unclear. V lost 1 base, J lost 7 bases, and 11 bases lay in between. CDR1 is LGHNT, CDR2 FRNRAP, per germline. CDR3 length: 14 residues. The CDR3 nucleotides read TGTGCTAGTGGTTTGGCCGCGACGGGTAACACCATATATTTT. It translates to CASGLAATGNTIYF.

V usage is TRBV20-1 and J usage is TRBJ2-3, with D uncertain. Germline V gene sequence: CDR1 DFQATT, CDR2 SNEGSKA (reference sequence). The germline V and J ends were trimmed by 2 bases and 0 bases, with 15 bases remaining between them. CDR3 length: 16 amino acids. CDR3: CSARWPSTTSTDTQYF. In DNA, the CDR3 is TGCAGTGCTAGATGGCCCTCGACAACTAGCACAGATACGCAGTATTTT.

CDR3 DNA sequence: TGCAGTGCTAGATGGACAGGGGACAATCAGCCCCAGCATTTT. This codes for CSARWTGDNQPQHF. The rearrangement links TRBV20-1 to TRBJ1-5, with TRBD1 identical over 9 bases. The V and J ends lost 2 bases and 3 bases, in that order; junction bases with no gene match: 2. Germline loops: CDR1 DFQATT, CDR2 SNEGSKA (reference sequence). The CDR3 spans 14 residues.

In this sample, this clonotype turned up many times. This chain uses TRBV28 with TRBJ2-2, with D possibly matching TRBD2 (6 bases). CDR1 is MDHEN, CDR2 SYDVKM, per germline. The V end was cut by 6 bases, the J end by 0 bases, with 14 bases between. CDR3 length: 16 residues. The CDR3 DNA follows: TGTGCCAGCAGACCTCCGGGGGACGCGAACACCGGGGAGCTGTTTTTT. This sequence encodes CASRPPGDANTGELFF.

This sequence joins TRBV14 and TRBJ2-2; 8 nucleotides match TRBD1. Germline V CDR1 and CDR2: SGHDN, FVKESK. The CDR3 has 18 amino acids. The J segment lost 1 base and the V segment lost 0 bases, leaving 7 bases of the junction unmatched. As DNA, the CDR3 is TGTGCCAGCAGCCAAGATTACGCGGGACAGGTGAACACCGGGGAGCTGTTTTTT. Translation gives CASSQDYAGQVNTGELFF.

The chain is built from TRBV7-9 and TRBJ2-1; TRBD2 is a possible D gene (7 bases). Germline CDR1 and CDR2: SEHNR and FQNEAQ (reference sequence). The CDR3 covers 16 residues. V dropped 3 bases and J dropped 4 bases, with 16 bases sitting between them. CDR3 nucleotide sequence: TGTGCCAGCAGCTTCCTTTCGGGGGGCCCTTACAATGAGCAGTTCTTC. Its protein product is CASSFLSGGPYNEQFF.

The sample holds many counts of this clonotype. J is TRBJ1-4 and V is TRBV7-8, with D possibly being TRBD1 (5 bases). The CDR3 covers 16 residues. V was trimmed by 4 bases and J by 1 base, leaving 13 bases between them. Germline lookup yields CDR1 SGHVS and CDR2 FQNEAQ. DNA of the CDR3: TGTGCCAGCAGCTGGGAAGGGGCGGTAACTAATGAAAAACTGTTTTTT. This encodes CASSWEGAVTNEKLFF. Based on the CDR3 plus reference TRBV7-8 and TRBJ1-4, the full variable domain is GAGVSQSPRYKVAKRGQDVALRCDPISGHVSLFWYQQALGQGPEFLTYFQNEAQLDKSGLPSDRFFAERPEGSVSTLKIQRTQQEDSAVYLCASSWEGAVTNEKLFFGSGTQLSVL.

The rearrangement joins TRBV28 to TRBJ1-4; a possible D gene is TRBD1 (5 bases). The length of the CDR3 is 14 residues. The ends were cut back, 6 bases at V and 5 bases at J, with 13 bases in the middle. Per germline, CDR1 MDHEN and CDR2 SYDVKM. CDR3 amino acids: CASSKGPQNEKLFF. The CDR3 bases are TGTGCCAGCAGCAAGGGGCCTCAAAATGAAAAACTGTTTTTT.

This CDR3 is CASSPELAGTPLFEAFF. The CDR3 nucleotides are TGTGCCAGCAGCCCGGAATTGGCGGGGACCCCTCTCTTTGAAGCTTTCTTT. The genes are TRBV7-2 and TRBJ1-1; D possibly corresponds to TRBD1 (5 bases). CDR1 SGHTA and CDR2 FQGNSA come from the germline V gene. The CDR3 length is 17 residues. V was trimmed by 5 bases and J by 7 bases, leaving 26 bases between them. Combining the CDR3 with reference TRBV7-2 and TRBJ1-1 gives the whole variable domain GAGVSQSPSNKVTEKGKDVELRCDPISGHTALYWYRQSLGQGLEFLIYFQGNSAPDKSGLPSDRFSAERTGGSVSTLTIQRTQQEDSAVYLCASSPELAGTPLFEAFFGQGTRLTVV.

This chain's CDR3 is CASSTTSDNEQFF. For the CDR3, the DNA is TGTGCCAGTAGTACCACATCAGACAATGAGCAGTTCTTC. This chain connects TRBV19 to TRBJ2-1; D not resolved. Germline V lookup: CDR1 LNHDA, CDR2 SQIVND (reference sequence). V lost 4 bases to trimming and J lost 5 bases, with 9 bases between them. This CDR3 has 13 residues.

This clonotype appeared a few times. This sequence joins TRBV6-5 and TRBJ2-2; 7 bases agree with TRBD1. Trimming at V came to 6 bases and at J to 4 bases, leaving 5 bases not matched to a gene. The CDR3 consists of 14 residues. The V gene's germline CDR1 is MNHEY and CDR2 SVGAGI. The CDR3 nucleotides are TGTGCCAGCAGCTCGACAGGGCCCACCGGGGAGCTGTTTTTT. This sequence encodes CASSSTGPTGELFF.

This clonotype was seen only a few times. The chain employs TRBV20-1 and TRBJ1-5; 8 positions agree with TRBD1. With 2 bases clipped from V and 4 bases from J, the junction kept 10 bases outside the gene matches. Germline CDR1 DFQATT, CDR2 SNEGSKA (reference sequence). The CDR3 runs 16 residues. In DNA form, the CDR3 reads TGCAGTGCTAGAAGGCAGGGGGCTTCGGGAAATCAGCCCCAGCATTTT. This codes for CSARRQGASGNQPQHF.

J is TRBJ2-6 and V is TRBV7-3, with D uncertain. V lost 3 bases and J 0 bases, leaving 15 bases between the germline ends. The CDR3 totals 18 residues. Per the germline V gene, CDR1 is SGHTA and CDR2 is FQGTGA. The CDR3 reads CASSLVSSPNSGANVLTF. In nucleotides, the CDR3 is TGTGCCAGCAGCTTGGTGTCTAGTCCCAACTCTGGGGCCAACGTCCTGACTTTC.

On this clonotype itself: Being one base from a much bigger clone, this may be a read error. This sequence joins TRBV7-4 and TRBJ1-1, with unresolved D. Germline CDR1 SGHVT, CDR2 SQSDAQ. The ends were cut back, 4 bases at V and 4 bases at J, with 10 bases in the middle. This CDR3 region has 13 residues. DNA for the CDR3: TGTGCCAGCAGCTCCGGGTCGGGCACTGAAGCTTTCTTT. Translating it yields CASSSGSGTEAFF. The whole variable domain, filled in from reference TRBV7-4 and TRBJ1-1, reads GAGVSQSPRYKVAKRGRDVALRCDSISGHVTLYWYRQTLGQGSEVLTYSQSDAQRDKSGRPSGRFSAERPERSVSTLKIQRTEQGDSAVYLCASSSGSGTEAFFGQGTRLTVV.

This clonotype has a handful of counts. The chain is built from TRBV7-2 and TRBJ1-5; tentatively, D is TRBD1 (5 bases). The CDR3 consists of 17 residues. Trimming took off 0 bases at V and 0 bases at J, with 12 bases between the two ends. CDR1 is SGHTA and CDR2 is FQGNSA in the germline V gene. CDR3 nucleotide sequence: TGTGCCAGCAGCTTAGCCGCTACAGGCTATAGCAATCAGCCCCAGCATTTT. It is translated as CASSLAATGYSNQPQHF.

This clonotype was detected only a few times. The rearrangement uses TRBV28 and TRBJ2-7; D gene ambiguous. Germline V gene sequence: CDR1 MDHEN, CDR2 SYDVKM. Trimming left V 5 bases short and J 1 base short, with 21 bases between. The CDR3 has 17 amino acids. CDR3 nucleotide sequence: TGTGCCAGCAGTCAGGCTAAGTTCATGGGCCCATCCTACGAGCAGTACTTC. This encodes CASSQAKFMGPSYEQYF. The full variable domain, its missing parts supplied by reference TRBV28 and TRBJ2-7, is DVKVTQSSRYLVKRTGEKVFLECVQDMDHENMFWYRQDPGLGLRLIYFSYDVKMKEKGDIPEGYSVSREKKERFSLILESASTNQTSMYLCASSQAKFMGPSYEQYFGPGTRLTVT.

This clonotype was recorded a few times. V gene TRBV7-3 combines with J gene TRBJ2-1, with D possibly matching TRBD1 (5 bases). With 0 bases removed from V and 0 bases from J, the gap between germline ends came to 15 bases. The germline CDR1 and CDR2 sequences are SGHTA and FQGTGA. CDR3 length: 18 amino acids. CDR3 DNA: TGTGCCAGCAGCTTAACGTTTAGGACAACCAGCTCCTACAATGAGCAGTTCTTC. Protein: CASSLTFRTTSSYNEQFF.

This chain links TRBV12-3 or TRBV12-4 with TRBJ2-4, with 11 bases identical to TRBD2. J lost 3 bases, V lost 6 bases, and 7 bases had no gene match. The CDR3 covers 16 residues. Here the CDR3 DNA reads TGTGCCAGCAGAGGAACTAGCGGGGGCCTCAAAAACATTCAGTACTTC. Protein sequence: CASRGTSGGLKNIQYF.

J is TRBJ2-3 and V is TRBV7-3; D is possibly TRBD2 (5 bases). There are 14 residues in the CDR3. Germline loops: CDR1 SGHTA, CDR2 FQGTGA. The V end lost 11 bases, the J end lost 4 bases, and 19 bases lay between the germline ends. The CDR3 DNA is TGTGCCTCCGCTAAGGCGGGTAACGCAGATACGCAGTATTTT. Protein sequence: CASAKAGNADTQYF. Full variable domain (missing parts from reference TRBV7-3 and TRBJ2-3): GAGVSQTPSNKVTEKGKYVELRCDPISGHTALYWYRQSLGQGPEFLIYFQGTGAADDSGLPNDRFFAVRPEGSVSTLKIQRTERGDSAVYLCASAKAGNADTQYFGPGTRLTVL.

This clonotype was detected ten times or more. This chain uses TRBV7-2 with TRBJ1-1; unclear D gene. Trimming removed 7 bases from V and 1 base from J, with 10 bases in between. Germline CDR1 and CDR2: SGHTA and FQGNSA. This CDR3 comprises 13 residues. CDR3 in DNA: TGTGCCAGCACCCAATCGACGAACACTGAAGCTTTCTTT. Residues: CASTQSTNTEAFF.